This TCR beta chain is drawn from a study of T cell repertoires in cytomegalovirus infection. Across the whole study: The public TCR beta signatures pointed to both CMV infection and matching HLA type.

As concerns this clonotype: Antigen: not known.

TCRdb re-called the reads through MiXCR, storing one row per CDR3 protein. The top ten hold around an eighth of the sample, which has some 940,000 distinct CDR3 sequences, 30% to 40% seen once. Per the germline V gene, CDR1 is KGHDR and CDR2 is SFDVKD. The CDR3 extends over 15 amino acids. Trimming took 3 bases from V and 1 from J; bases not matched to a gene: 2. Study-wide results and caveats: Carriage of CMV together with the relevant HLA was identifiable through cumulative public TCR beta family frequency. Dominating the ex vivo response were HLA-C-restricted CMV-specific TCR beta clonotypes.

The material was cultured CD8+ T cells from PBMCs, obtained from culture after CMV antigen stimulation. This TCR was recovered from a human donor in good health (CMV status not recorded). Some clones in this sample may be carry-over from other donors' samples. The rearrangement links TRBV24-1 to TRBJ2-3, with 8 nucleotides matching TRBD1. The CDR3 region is CATSDPGQGTDTQYF. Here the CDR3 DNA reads TGTGCCACCAGTGATCCGGGACAGGGCACAGATACGCAGTATTTT.